The T cell receptor (beta chain) described here comes from a study of cytomegalovirus exposure and HLA in healthy donors. Notes on the study in general: Among immune exposure information, only CMV serostatus was available. Cytomegalovirus status, reportedly, was diagnosed with high specificity and sensitivity by the classifier. Sequencing likely generated an artifact that appeared as a cluster of highly shared sequence variants. In the analysis, some V segments, TRBV6-2 and TRBV6-3 included, were excluded as indistinguishable.

Remarks on this clone: Its target is unknown.

It was with 60 Vbeta and 13 Jbeta primers that the PCR ran. Produced via immunoSEQ multiplex PCR; TCRdb's table is partial and in-frame only. The sample contains approximately 98,000 clones, approximately 79% of which appear only once. The germline V and J ends were trimmed by 6 bases and 0 bases, with 12 bases remaining between them. The CDR3 has 15 amino acids. Germline V lookup: CDR1 MDHEN, CDR2 SYDVKM. This TCR was recovered from a male donor in good health and CMV-seronegative. Material: PBMCs. The chain carries TRBV28 and TRBJ1-5, with a weak D call TRBD1 (5 bases). The CDR3 DNA sequence: TGTGCCAGCAGCTTGGGTACAGGTAGCAATCAGCCCCAGCATTTT. Protein: CASSLGTGSNQPQHF. Full variable domain (rest looked up from reference TRBV28 and TRBJ1-5): DVKVTQSSRYLVKRTGEKVFLECVQDMDHENMFWYRQDPGLGLRLIYFSYDVKMKEKGDIPEGYSVSREKKERFSLILESASTNQTSMYLCASSLGTGSNQPQHFGDGTRLSIL.